The sequence of this T cell receptor beta chain was determined in a study of cytomegalovirus exposure and HLA in healthy donors (dated by TCRdb to the late 2010s). With regard to the full study: According to an earlier analysis of 587 of the donors, about 179 million T cells yielded over 100 million unique TCR beta sequences and about 300 Gb of sequence data. An early release covering roughly 640 HLA-typed donors comprised about 290 gigabases of sequencing data and tens of millions of unique TCR sequences. The genetic ancestry cluster associated with self-reported Caucasian donors included about four fifths of the 350 to 500 genotyped donors. The aim of the study was to test whether cataloging public T cell receptors could identify signatures of past pathogen exposure. Using immunosequencing, the study profiled T cell repertoires from fewer than 850 subjects and related those repertoires to cytomegalovirus serostatus. In addition to the first cohort of roughly 670 subjects, a separate validation cohort of around 110 different subjects was used. The study combined high-throughput TCR immunosequencing, statistical association of individual TCRs with disease status, and machine learning to predict cytomegalovirus infection status. A later analysis re-analyzed previously published TCR beta repertoires from 650 to 800 donors and added high-resolution HLA genotyping to study TCR occurrence patterns. Rather than using new phenotypic data, the later analysis identified candidate immune exposures from TCR beta sequences and from how often those sequences occurred across donors. An earlier analysis of approximately 580 of the donors used high-throughput TCR beta sequencing to judge whether each TCR beta V gene segment behaved as functional or pseudogenic. Donor age, sex, ethnicity and CMV serostatus were compiled together with the repertoire data. A later genetic analysis took genome-wide SNP genotypes for about 65% of the 666 donors and used that subset as a discovery cohort. Every discovery cohort repertoire had been produced on one sequencing platform. HLA typing included class I and class II loci at four-digit resolution. Typing coverage differed by locus: A, B, C, DRB1 and DQB1 were typed in about 620-640 donors, DQA1 in 500 to 550, DPA1 in some 600, and DPB1 in around 490. Several DR-DQ haplotypes were treated as single units for association and clustering because of strong linkage in the cohort. Among around 400 genotyped donors of the cohort, an average of about 240,000 unique TCR beta nucleotide sequences were sequenced per donor, roughly 20% of them non-productive. Study-level results and caveats: Because HLA typing was missing for some donors at each locus, association tests included only the typed subset. The presence/absence analyses assumed that sequencing depth was roughly uniform across donors, and that assumption may not be true. The 87-base-pair reads could not distinguish some IMGT-functional V segments, including TRBV6-2 and TRBV6-3, so those segments were excluded. An association between a missense DCLRE1C variant and V-gene and J-gene trimming of TCR beta chains was found in a later genetic analysis and replicated in an independent cohort. Assigning TCR associations to individual alleles was difficult when HLA alleles, especially DR and DQ, strongly co-occurred. In a later analysis, HLA-associated TCR beta chains were found to be more clonally expanded and to have lower generation probabilities than equally common non-associated chains. In a later analysis, over 15,000 TCR beta sequences were associated with specific HLA alleles at a false discovery rate of 0.05. A total of some 180 TCR beta chains were listed by the study as associated with cytomegalovirus. A later analysis reported that several top co-occurrence clusters appeared linked to parvovirus B19, influenza, CMV and Epstein-Barr virus. According to a later analysis, most CMV-associated TCR beta chains appeared to be HLA-restricted, and the HLA associations seemed to be driven largely by CMV exposure. The only immune exposure information available for the cohort was CMV serostatus. While some public TCRs were present in many individuals, most TCR sequences turned up only very rarely across donors. Because counts were too low, approximately 15 rarely observed V segments, including chromosome 9 orphons, were excluded from the earlier analysis of a few hundred of the donors. A few of the identified cytomegalovirus-associated TCR beta chains were confirmed in vitro to be specific for cytomegalovirus antigens. In a later analysis, the rate of TCR association differed among HLA loci, with DRB1 alleles having the most associated TCRs and HLA-C alleles having the fewest. A cluster of highly shared sequence variants was judged likely to be a technical artifact of the sequencing pipeline. This cohort had only TCR beta chains sequenced, and the lack of alpha or paired-chain data limited which features could be detected. Linkage disequilibrium might explain the correlated functional status among segregating V segments, but an unknown experimental factor could not be excluded. It was suggested by the authors that the approach could potentially be generalized to other disease states and immunological phenotypes. Cytomegalovirus status was reported to be diagnosed by the classifier with high specificity and sensitivity in both the original and validation cohorts. In a later genetic analysis, fewer N-insertions in productive TCRs were reported among donors in an Asian-associated ancestry cluster than the roughly 700-donor mean. In an earlier analysis of 587 of the donors, most TCR beta V segments were observed in productive rearrangements about 87% or about 30% of the time, broadly matching IMGT annotations. A further reported finding was that TCR beta sequences accurately predicted the HLA-A and HLA-B alleles for most subjects in the first cohort.

CDR1 and CDR2 were assigned from the germline V gene (reference sequence) as MNHEY and SMNVEV. Trimmed from V: 6 bases; trimmed from J: 4 bases; junction bases lacking a gene match: 7. The CDR3 starts with the cysteine, ends with the phenylalanine, and has 15 residues. CDR3 DNA only is kept here, 45 bases in frame from base 1. The cohort comprised 710 or so healthy bone marrow donors. At the time of sampling, all cohort members were nominally healthy, though unrecorded immune exposures were likely present. The donor was CMV seronegative and was included in the group of a few hundred seronegative cohort members. Every donor gave a peripheral blood sample, and the peripheral blood mononuclear cells from that sample were used for TCR beta sequencing. Genomic DNA was extracted from the blood cell samples with the Qiagen DNeasy Blood Extraction Kit. In the case of this clone: Its antigen is still unknown.

Libraries were made using the immunoSEQ multiplex PCR assay. For the multiplex PCR, a mixture combining 60 forward primers for TCR Vbeta segments and 13 reverse primers for TCR Jbeta segments was used. Amplification of the CDR3 region of rearranged TCR beta genes was performed with a multiplex PCR assay on genomic DNA. On the Illumina HiSeq System, the amplified TCR beta libraries were sequenced as 87-base-pair reads. Per the original workflow: A later analysis counted some 80 million unique TCR beta chains across the 666 repertoires, and around 12 million of these chains were shared by at least two donors. A nearest-neighbor algorithm error-corrected the raw reads and collapsed the reads into unique sequences, merging closely related sequences to remove PCR and sequencing errors. V, D and J gene segments were assigned by aligning CDR3 sequences to IMGT reference sequences. For a sequence to be retained, a match of at least six nucleotides to both a V gene segment and a J gene segment was required. A rearrangement was called productive if the CDR3 had no stop codons and remained in frame with V and J, and every other rearrangement was called non-productive. Following IMGT convention, CDR3 was defined as the stretch from the second conserved V-encoded cysteine to the conserved J-encoded phenylalanine. In an earlier analysis of around 540 of the donors, sequences lacking an unambiguous match to a single V gene segment were excluded. An earlier analysis of a few hundred of the donors classified V segments as functional when productive rearrangements were above 56.7% and as segregating when the standard deviation between donors was above 5%. A statistical classification framework was built to diagnose cytomegalovirus status from the catalog of TCR beta chain sequences. A later analysis assigned V and J genes by comparing TCR nucleotide sequences with IMGT/GENE-DB human TR gene sequences. Using the TCRdist pipeline, a later analysis assigned CDR3 sequences along with most-parsimonious VDJ recombination scenarios. In a later analysis, every TCR beta chain was defined by the combination of its CDR3 amino acid sequence and its V-gene family, and reads without a unique V-gene family were dropped. A later analysis removed 592 highly shared, low-generation-probability nucleotide sequences to deal with suspected cross-contamination and a sequencing artifact. For each public chain, a later analysis derived a clonal expansion index from normalized ranks of inferred template counts within each repertoire. In a later analysis, generation probabilities were computed using a VDJ recombination model fitted to out-of-frame rearrangements, and the results were checked against IGoR. Hypergeometric tests were used in a later analysis to score TCR-TCR, TCR-HLA and TCR-CMV co-occurrence, with a repertoire-size bias correction applied to the TCR pairs. A later analysis estimated false discovery rates by permuting HLA or CMV assignments 20 times. In a later analysis, co-occurring TCRs were grouped with DBSCAN, and TCRdist sequence similarity was added when clustering was performed within HLA-allele-positive subsets. For co-occurrence clustering, repertoires with fewer than 30,000 or more than 120,000 public chains were excluded, along with five or six repertoires with anomalous nucleotide sharing. TCRdb took this table from immuneACCESS and kept in-frame rearrangements with V and J called. Such tables lack part of the clones; where checked against another copy, unresolved V genes explain under half of the gap, and the rest is unexplained. V, J and clone size are taken as reported in that table, and D and trimming were inferred from the DNA itself. The sample's table lists a count of about 150,000 clones. Jointly, the top ten make up 1.5% to 2% of the sample.

Sample: PBMCs. The chain is encoded by TRBV27 joined to TRBJ2-7, with 12 junctional bases fitting TRBD1. The receptor was isolated from a woman aged 45-65 years in good health and CMV-seronegative. The nucleotides are TGTGCCAGCAGGCCACAGGGACAGGGGGCGTACGAGCAGTACTTC. Protein translation: CASRPQGQGAYEQYF.